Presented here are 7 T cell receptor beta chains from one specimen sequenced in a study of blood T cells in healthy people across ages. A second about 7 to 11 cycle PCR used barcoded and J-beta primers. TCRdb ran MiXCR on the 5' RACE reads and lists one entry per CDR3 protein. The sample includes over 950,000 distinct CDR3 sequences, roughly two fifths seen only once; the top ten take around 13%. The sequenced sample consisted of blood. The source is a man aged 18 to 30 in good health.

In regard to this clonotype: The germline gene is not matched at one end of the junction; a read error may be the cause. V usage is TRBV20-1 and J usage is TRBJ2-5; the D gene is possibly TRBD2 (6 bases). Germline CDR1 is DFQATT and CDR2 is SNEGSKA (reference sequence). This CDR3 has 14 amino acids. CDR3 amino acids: CGARVQGGEKTQYF. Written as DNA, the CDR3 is TGCGGTGCTAGAGTGCAGGGCGGGGAGAAGACCCAGTACTTC.

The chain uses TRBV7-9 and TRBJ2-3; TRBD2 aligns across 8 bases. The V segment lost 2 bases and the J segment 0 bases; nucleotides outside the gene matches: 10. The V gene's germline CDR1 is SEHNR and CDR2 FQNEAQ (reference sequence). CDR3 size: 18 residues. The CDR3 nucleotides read TGTGCCAGCAGCTTATTTTTCGGGACTAGACCGAGCACAGATACGCAGTATTTT. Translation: CASSLFFGTRPSTDTQYF. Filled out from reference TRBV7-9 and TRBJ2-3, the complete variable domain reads DTGVSQNPRHKITKRGQNVTFRCDPISEHNRLYWYRQTLGQGPEFLTYFQNEAQLEKSRLLSDRFSAERPKGSFSTLEIQRTEQGDSAMYLCASSLFFGTRPSTDTQYFGPGTRLTVL.

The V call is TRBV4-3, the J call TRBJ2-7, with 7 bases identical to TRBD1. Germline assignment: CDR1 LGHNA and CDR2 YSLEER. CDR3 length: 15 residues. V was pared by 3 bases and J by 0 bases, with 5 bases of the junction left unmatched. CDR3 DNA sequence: TGCGCCAGCAGCCAGGGGACAGCATTCTCCTACGAGCAGTACTTC. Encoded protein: CASSQGTAFSYEQYF.

The CDR3 here is CSARALRRSGIIDEQFF. CDR3 sequence (DNA): TGCAGTGCTAGAGCCCTGCGGAGGAGCGGGATTATAGATGAGCAGTTCTTC. This chain connects TRBV20-1 to TRBJ2-1, with 7 bases aligning to TRBD2. Trimming took 1 base from V and 8 from J; bases not matched to a gene: 17. Germline V gene sequence: CDR1 DFQATT, CDR2 SNEGSKA (reference sequence). This CDR3 contains 17 residues.

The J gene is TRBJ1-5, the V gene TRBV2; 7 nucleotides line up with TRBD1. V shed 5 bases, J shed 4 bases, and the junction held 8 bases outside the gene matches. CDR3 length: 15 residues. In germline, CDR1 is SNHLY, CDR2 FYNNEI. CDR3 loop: CASSRKETGNQPQHF. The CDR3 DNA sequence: TGTGCCAGCAGTCGAAAAGAGACAGGGAATCAGCCCCAGCATTTT. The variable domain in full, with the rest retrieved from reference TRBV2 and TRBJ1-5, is EPEVTQTPSHQVTQMGQEVILRCVPISNHLYFYWYRQILGQKVEFLVSFYNNEISEKSEIFDDQFSVERPDGSNFTLKIRSTKLEDSAMYFCASSRKETGNQPQHFGDGTRLSIL.

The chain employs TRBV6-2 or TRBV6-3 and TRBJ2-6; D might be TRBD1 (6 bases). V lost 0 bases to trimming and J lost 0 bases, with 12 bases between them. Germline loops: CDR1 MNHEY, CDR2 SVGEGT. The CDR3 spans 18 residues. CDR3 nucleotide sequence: TGTGCCAGCAGTTACTCGGGGGCGATTAGCTCTGGGGCCAACGTCCTGACTTTC. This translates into CASSYSGAISSGANVLTF.

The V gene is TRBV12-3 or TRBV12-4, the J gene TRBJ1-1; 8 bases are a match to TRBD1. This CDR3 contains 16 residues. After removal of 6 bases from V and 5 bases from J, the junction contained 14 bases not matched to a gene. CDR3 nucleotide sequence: TGTGCCAGCAGCCCCGGGGGCCAGGGGGCGTCGACTGAAGCTTTCTTT. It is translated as CASSPGGQGASTEAFF.